This entry lists 17 T cell receptor beta chains sequenced from one sample in a study of Graves' ophthalmopathy and Graves' hyperthyroidism. RNA transcripts served as template for amplifying TCR beta CDR3 sequences. Second-round multiplex PCR followed a first-round RT-PCR using HTBI primers. TCRdb fed the multiplex PCR reads into MiXCR, producing one record per CDR3 protein. The profile shows roughly 230,000 distinct CDR3 sequences, 20% to 25% of them singletons. The source material was peripheral blood. The receptor source for this set is a woman aged 45-59 years with Graves' ophthalmopathy.

This clonotype has ten or more counts. The genes are TRBV6-4 and TRBJ2-3, with D perhaps matching TRBD2 (7 bases). V lost 2 bases and J lost 9, with 21 bases in between. CDR3 length: 16 residues. Germline CDR1 reads MRHNA; CDR2 reads SNTAGT. The CDR3: CASSDRTRGGGGTQYF. As DNA, the CDR3 is TGTGCCAGCAGTGACCGGACTAGGGGGGGCGGAGGAACGCAGTATTTT.

This clonotype has a count of ten or more. The chain links TRBV15 to TRBJ1-5; no clear D gene. The CDR3 sequence is 12 residues long. The V gene lost 3 bases and the J gene lost 5 bases, with 5 bases spanning the gap. Germline CDR1 and CDR2: LNHNV and YYDKDF (reference sequence). The CDR3 nucleotides are TGTGCCACCAGCAGGAGTCATCAGCCCCAGCATTTT. Amino acid sequence: CATSRSHQPQHF.

In its sample, this clonotype was seen many times. The genes are TRBV7-8 and TRBJ2-5; either TRBD1 or TRBD2 may supply D (5 bases each). This CDR3 has 14 residues. Germline values: CDR1 SGHVS, CDR2 FQNEAQ. The V and J ends lost 7 bases and 5 bases respectively, with 17 bases between them. Here the CDR3 DNA reads TGTGCCAGCACTCCTGGGACCCTTCGGGAGACCCAGTACTTC. It yields the protein CASTPGTLRETQYF.

This clonotype occurred once. This rearrangement joins TRBV6-2 or TRBV6-3 to TRBJ1-5; 8 positions agree with TRBD1. The CDR3 contains 18 residues. Germline loops: CDR1 MNHEY, CDR2 SVGEGT. V dropped 3 bases and J dropped 0; count of bases not matched to a gene: 10. The CDR3 sequence is CASSYSSRTGRSNQPQHF. CDR3 DNA: TGTGCCAGCAGTTATTCATCTCGGACAGGGCGTAGCAATCAGCCCCAGCATTTT.

This clonotype was recorded many times. The chain uses TRBV9 and TRBJ2-5, with D possibly being TRBD2 (6 bases). With 4 bases removed from V and 0 bases from J, the gap between germline ends came to 22 bases. In germline, CDR1 is SGDLS, CDR2 YYNGEE. The CDR3 is 18 residues long. The CDR3 is CASSPSSAGTHHQETQYF. CDR3 DNA sequence: TGTGCCAGCAGCCCTAGCAGTGCGGGGACCCATCACCAAGAGACCCAGTACTTC.

This clonotype has ten or more counts. The chain employs TRBV6-2 or TRBV6-3 and TRBJ2-7; TRBD1 aligns across 7 bases. CDR3 size: 16 residues. Looked up from germline, CDR1 is MNHEY and CDR2 is SVGEGT. V shed 5 bases and J 2 bases; nucleotides not matched to a gene: 12. The CDR3: CASSQPMTGRPYEQYF. The DNA for the CDR3 is TGTGCCAGCAGTCAACCCATGACAGGGAGACCCTACGAGCAGTACTTC.

This clonotype was recorded many times. V gene TRBV29-1 combines with J gene TRBJ2-5; 11 positions agree with TRBD2. After removal of 7 bases from V and 5 bases from J, the junction contained 9 bases not matched to a gene. Germline V lookup: CDR1 SQVTM, CDR2 ANQGSEA. This CDR3 spans 14 amino acids. The CDR3 spells CSADTSGSWETQYF. In DNA, the CDR3 is TGCAGCGCGGACACTAGCGGGAGTTGGGAGACCCAGTACTTC.

This chain links TRBV20-1 with TRBJ1-5; D unclear. The CDR3 is 15 residues long. Germline V gives CDR1 DFQATT, CDR2 SNEGSKA (reference sequence). Trimming left V 4 bases short and J 0 bases short, with 13 bases between. The CDR3: CSAINKQYSNQPQHF. The CDR3, as DNA: TGCAGTGCTATTAACAAGCAATATAGCAATCAGCCCCAGCATTTT.

Concerning this clonotype: Being one base from a much bigger clone, this may be a read error. The genes are TRBV4-1 and TRBJ2-7, with 8 bases matching TRBD1. The CDR3 runs to 16 residues. Looked up from germline, CDR1 is MGHRA and CDR2 is YSYEKL. The CDR3 is CAISQDWAGGTNEQYF. DNA for the CDR3: TGCGCCATCAGCCAAGATTGGGCAGGGGGCACGAACGAGCAGTACTTC.

Notes on this clonotype: This may come from a read error, since a much larger clone is one base off. The chain uses TRBV12-3 or TRBV12-4 and TRBJ2-7; D is undetermined. CDR3 length: 12 residues. This CDR3 reads CASSFRAYVQYF. The DNA for the CDR3 is TGTGCCAGCAGTTTCAGAGCCTACGTGCAGTACTTC.

This clonotype has a count of ten or more. This chain connects TRBV7-3 to TRBJ1-1; D unresolved. The CDR3 has 14 amino acids. Trimming stripped 1 base from V and 2 bases from J, with 8 bases between. Germline-derived CDR1 and CDR2 are SGHTA and FQGTGA. The CDR3 nucleotides read TGTGCCAGCAGCTTAAGAAGAGAAAACACTGAAGCTTTCTTT. Protein product: CASSLRRENTEAFF.

This clonotype was counted many times. In DNA form, the CDR3 reads TGTGCCAGTAGACCCCTCCGTGATAGCAATCAGCCCCAGCATTTT. Protein product: CASRPLRDSNQPQHF. This chain uses TRBV19 with TRBJ1-5; D gene uncertain. The CDR3 length is 15 residues. V shed 6 bases and J shed 0 bases, with 12 bases lying between them. Germline V gene lookup returns CDR1 LNHDA and CDR2 SQIVND (reference sequence).

This sequence joins TRBV6-2 or TRBV6-3 and TRBJ1-1; 8 nucleotides agree with TRBD1. This CDR3 is built from 18 residues. After removal of 6 bases from V and 9 bases from J, the junction contained 24 bases not matched to a gene. Germline V gene lookup returns CDR1 MNHEY and CDR2 SVGEGT. The CDR3 bases are TGTGCCAGCAGAACGCCCATCCGGGACAGGATACCCTCCGCTAAAGCTTTCTTT. Its translation: CASRTPIRDRIPSAKAFF.

The chain couples TRBV20-1 to TRBJ2-7; D perhaps matches TRBD1 (5 bases). The CDR3 spans 12 residues. With 7 bases removed from V and 5 bases from J, the gap between germline ends came to 15 bases. Germline lookup yields CDR1 DFQATT and CDR2 SNEGSKA (reference sequence). The CDR3 reads CSGRQGVDEQYF. In DNA, the CDR3 is TGCAGTGGACGGCAGGGCGTCGACGAGCAGTACTTC.

The sample holds many counts of this clonotype. This chain links TRBV5-1 with TRBJ1-1, with 10 bases that match TRBD1. Germline CDR1 and CDR2: SGHRS and YFSETQ. The V gene end was trimmed by 7 bases and the J gene end by 2 bases; junction bases not matched to a gene: 5. CDR3 length: 14 amino acids. The CDR3 sequence is CASGRDRGNTEAFF. CDR3 nucleotides: TGCGCCAGCGGACGGGACAGGGGAAACACTGAAGCTTTCTTT. Filled out from reference TRBV5-1 and TRBJ1-1, the complete variable domain reads KAGVTQTPRYLIKTRGQQVTLSCSPISGHRSVSWYQQTPGQGLQFLFEYFSETQRNKGNFPGRFSGRQFSNSRSEMNVSTLELGDSALYLCASGRDRGNTEAFFGQGTRLTVV.

The chain couples TRBV2 to TRBJ2-6, with 9 positions matching TRBD2. The germline V gene encodes CDR1 SNHLY and CDR2 FYNNEI. V gave up 4 bases and J gave up 2 bases; unmatched junction bases: 6. The CDR3 covers 17 residues. The CDR3 DNA reads TGTGCCAGCAGTGTAAGAGCGGGAGGAGCTGGGGCCAACGTCCTGACTTTC. Translating it yields CASSVRAGGAGANVLTF.

This clonotype was picked up many times. The V call is TRBV5-1, the J call TRBJ2-1; D may be TRBD2 (6 bases). Trimming removed 2 bases at V and 7 bases at J, with 10 bases between. CDR3 length: 13 amino acids. Germline lookup yields CDR1 SGHRS and CDR2 YFSETQ. As DNA, the CDR3 is TGCGCCAGCAGCTTTGGAGGGATTAATGAGCAGTTCTTC. Translation gives CASSFGGINEQFF. Full variable domain (outside the CDR3, taken from reference TRBV5-1 and TRBJ2-1): KAGVTQTPRYLIKTRGQQVTLSCSPISGHRSVSWYQQTPGQGLQFLFEYFSETQRNKGNFPGRFSGRQFSNSRSEMNVSTLELGDSALYLCASSFGGINEQFFGPGTRLTVL.